This T cell receptor (beta chain) was recorded in a study of PD-1 blockade in classical Hodgkin lymphoma. Study summary: Nivolumab was given intravenously to patients at 3 mg/kg every 2 weeks. General observations from the study: CD4+ TCR diversity, unlike CD8+, rose significantly by C4D1.

Per the germline V gene, CDR1 is SGHRS and CDR2 is YFSETQ. This CDR3 spans 15 amino acids. Trimming left V 5 bases short and J 2 bases short, with 16 bases between. Sequencing used immunoSEQ multiplex PCR; TCRdb keeps in-frame clones, though not all of them. The sample consists of 55,000 to 80,000 clones, 85% to 95% of them appearing once. In every patient, relapse followed autologous stem cell transplantation, while exposure to brentuximab vedotin differed. On this clone itself: Its antigen is undetermined.

This TCR was sampled from a human donor with classical Hodgkin lymphoma. This chain uses TRBV5-1 with TRBJ1-2; the D is unclear. This specimen consisted of peripheral blood mononuclear cells (PBMCs), obtained at baseline. CDR3 nucleotide sequence: TGCGCCAGCAGGGACCTAATTCACGAAAACTATGGCTACACCTTC. Amino acids: CASRDLIHENYGYTF.